This T cell receptor beta chain was captured in a study of T cells in Graves' hyperthyroidism and ophthalmopathy (dated by TCRdb to the late 2010s). For the wider study: TCR V-J signatures able to tell the groups apart were searched for in a discovery cohort of more than 90 patients, of whom over 40 had Graves' ophthalmopathy and roughly 59 had stable Graves' hyperthyroidism. The roughly 100 discovery patients were randomly divided into training and test sets at a 7:3 ratio. Once sampling was done, hyperthyroidism patients were given methimazole at a starting dose of 30 mg daily, whereas ophthalmopathy patients were given high-dose intravenous methylprednisolone. In six Graves' hyperthyroidism patients, the study also compared T-cell repertoires from thyroid tissue with T-cell repertoires from blood. The paper describes TCR Vbeta CDR3 sequencing of 135 peripheral blood samples, made up of 43 ophthalmopathy patients, 70 to 75 hyperthyroidism patients and about 17 progressor patients. Prospective prediction of ophthalmopathy was tested in an independent validation cohort consisting of fewer than 20 hyperthyroidism patients and 15 or so patients who later progressed to ophthalmopathy. General conclusions and limits of the study: A 13 V-J signature model separated ophthalmopathy from stable hyperthyroidism, with approximately 87% sensitivity and approximately 81% specificity in cross-validation and 80%/75% in testing. Most expanded thyroid clonotypes (frequency above 0.001) were also detected in blood, suggesting blood repertoires may reflect thyroid immune responses. During validation, the model predicted progression to ophthalmopathy a median of around 7 months ahead of onset, with almost 71% sensitivity and under 85% specificity. No statistical method was used to fix the sample size in advance, and group allocation was not hidden from the investigators.

The study excluded patients with uncontrolled infections, other autoimmune diseases, pregnancy or lactation. Clinical symptoms, serum thyroxine and TRAb, thyroid ultrasound, and orbital computed tomography formed the basis for the diagnoses. Trizol reagent was used to extract total RNA, and RNA quality was then checked on an Agilent 2100 Bioanalyzer. The length of the CDR3 is 14 amino acids, counting both ends. CDR1 and CDR2 were assigned from the germline V gene (reference sequence) as SEHNR and FQNEAQ. This clonotype was picked up many times. This clone's antigen is unknown. The CDR3 does not close with the conserved phenylalanine or tryptophan, likely indicating a read error. The DNA is left out, because the CDR3 cannot be placed on it with certainty; the CDR3 is given as TCRdb lists it. TCR beta CDR3 regions were amplified from RNA transcripts. The first round of RT-PCR for the TCR CDR3 was performed with the HTBI primer set and the Qiagen OneStep RT-PCR kit. Libraries were constructed in a second round of multiplex PCR, after which size selection and purification were performed. Paired-end sequencing of the libraries was performed with 100 bp reads on an Illumina HiSeq2000. From the authors' description of their analysis: Raw data were processed with SOAPnuke, discarding reads with adapters, uncalled bases, mean Phred below 15, or no exact constant-primer or identifier match. COPE v1.2.5 was used to merge the high-quality paired reads, and each unique nucleotide sequence was defined as a clonotype. MiTCR v1.1 was used to align the clonotypes against IMGT TRBV, TRBD and TRBJ reference segments. Only V-J combinations with frequency above 0.0001, covering 99.2% of repertoires, were analysed. The TCS score was defined as F50 (clonal expansion) divided by E x V (chaos), with BLOSUM62-based TCRdist calculated between CDR3 peptides within each V-J. Welch's t-statistics and random forest reduced roughly 500 V-J features to 10 to 15, which were used in a naive Bayes classifier (R e1071). Thyroid-blood repertoire similarity was quantified with the Morisita-Horn index. TCRdb itself trimmed the public reads at Q25 with fastp, ran MiXCR and retained productive beta chains. Rows with a matching CDR3 protein are joined into one entry that keeps the most common DNA and genes. It is TCRdb's table, rather than the study itself, that gives the V and J calls and clone size. Here the sample has roughly 500,000 distinct CDR3 sequences; 40% to 50% occur a single time. 35% to 50% of the sample rests with the top ten.

This TCR came from an adult woman with Graves' disease, either hyperthyroidism or ophthalmopathy (not recorded which). Sequenced input: peripheral blood or thyroid tissue (not recorded which). This chain is built from TRBV7-9 and TRBJ2-5; TRBD1, as called in the table, went unchecked against the DNA. The CDR3 protein: CASSFENRESVATI.